Listed below are T cell receptor beta chains from one sample, sequenced in a study. TCRdb processed the 5' RACE reads anew with MiXCR; each CDR3 protein has one entry. The sample yields approximately 44,000 distinct CDR3 sequences, about 29% seen once. Material for sequencing was memory CD4+ T cells sorted from a lymph node. These receptors were collected from a female donor with breast cancer. Each CDR3 is given with its conserved first and last residue.

v_gene	j_gene	CDR3aa
TRBV7-2	TRBJ2-7	CASSHSTSGGYEQYF
TRBV20-1	TRBJ2-1	CSARWAGGMDEQFF
TRBV7-8	TRBJ2-3	CASSLASGRETQYF
TRBV12-3/TRBV12-4	TRBJ2-7	CASRIGSRYEQYF
TRBV7-9	TRBJ2-1	CASSSTEVRMQYNEQFF
TRBV6-1	TRBJ1-6	CASSEGVNSPLHF
TRBV5-1	TRBJ1-4	CASSPQGAGLFF
TRBV5-6	TRBJ2-3	CASSLIAGETDTQYF
TRBV7-2	TRBJ2-1	CASSPRGHEQFF
TRBV27	TRBJ1-5	CAGSAEQGSNQPQHF
TRBV20-1	TRBJ1-6	CSGQRQGGNSPLHF
TRBV4-3	TRBJ2-7	CASSQDWGGAYEQYF
TRBV15	TRBJ2-1	CATSPDPLQGDIVAGSDEQFF
TRBV2	TRBJ1-4	CASNLDRGANEKLFF
TRBV7-9	TRBJ1-1	CASSPVGGTGTTFF
TRBV27	TRBJ2-1	CASTTGIAGGHNEQFF
TRBV12-3/TRBV12-4	TRBJ1-6	CASSLRGNGSPLHF
TRBV20-1	TRBJ2-7	CSAPPRVRVNFNEQYF
TRBV20-1	TRBJ2-2	CSARDTANKGELFF
TRBV27	TRBJ2-1	CASSWSPTSGKLNEQFF
TRBV29-1	TRBJ2-7	CSVEDGRAYEQYF
TRBV7-9	TRBJ1-4	CASGHRARIEKLFF
TRBV24-1	TRBJ2-5	CATSDPRQSKTQYF
TRBV6-6	TRBJ1-6	CASSYAPRRSPLHF
TRBV12-3/TRBV12-4	TRBJ2-3	CASIKGLVYPDTQYF
TRBV12-3/TRBV12-4	TRBJ2-1	CASTSAVSYNEQFF
TRBV9	TRBJ1-6	CASSEAGRSPLHF
TRBV12-3/TRBV12-4	TRBJ1-3	CASRKTGFLNTIYF
TRBV5-1	TRBJ1-5	CASSPDGYSNQPQHF
TRBV24-1	TRBJ2-5	CATSGGIQETQYF
TRBV4-1	TRBJ1-2	CASSQPGSYGYTF